This paragraph covers one T cell receptor (beta chain) sequence. Assay: immunoSEQ multiplex PCR; the TCRdb copy retains only in-frame clones and omits some. Counted here are more than 95,000 clones, 60% to 80% occurring once; the ten biggest clones make up more than 5.5%. The data stem from a study of blood T cell repertoires in COVID-19. Study information: Researchers got acute and convalescent COVID-19 samples from the United States, Italy and Spain. The analysed material was cDNA or gDNA that came from T cells, B-cell-depleted T cells, or PBMCs.

The CDR3 spans 16 residues. Trimming left V 11 bases short and J 1 base short, with 20 bases between. CDR1 SNHLY and CDR2 FYNNEI come from the germline V gene. This sequence joins TRBV2 and TRBJ2-2; D remains unclear. This clonotype originated in a man in his sixties with acute or convalescent COVID-19. Sequenced: peripheral blood. The CDR3 protein is CASKARQSMNTGELFF. CDR3 in DNA: TGTGCCTCAAAAGCTAGGCAGTCCATGAACACCGGGGAGCTGTTTTTT.